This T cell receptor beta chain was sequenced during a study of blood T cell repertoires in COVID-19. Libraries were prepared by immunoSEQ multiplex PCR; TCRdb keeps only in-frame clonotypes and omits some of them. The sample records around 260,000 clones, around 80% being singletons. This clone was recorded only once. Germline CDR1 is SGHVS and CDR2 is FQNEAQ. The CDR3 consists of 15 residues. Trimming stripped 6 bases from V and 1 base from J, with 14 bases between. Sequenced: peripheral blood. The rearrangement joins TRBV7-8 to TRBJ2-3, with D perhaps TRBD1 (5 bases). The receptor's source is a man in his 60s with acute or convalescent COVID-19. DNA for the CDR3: TGTGCCAGCAGGCACGTCAGGGCTGGCACAGATACGCAGTATTTT. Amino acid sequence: CASRHVRAGTDTQYF.